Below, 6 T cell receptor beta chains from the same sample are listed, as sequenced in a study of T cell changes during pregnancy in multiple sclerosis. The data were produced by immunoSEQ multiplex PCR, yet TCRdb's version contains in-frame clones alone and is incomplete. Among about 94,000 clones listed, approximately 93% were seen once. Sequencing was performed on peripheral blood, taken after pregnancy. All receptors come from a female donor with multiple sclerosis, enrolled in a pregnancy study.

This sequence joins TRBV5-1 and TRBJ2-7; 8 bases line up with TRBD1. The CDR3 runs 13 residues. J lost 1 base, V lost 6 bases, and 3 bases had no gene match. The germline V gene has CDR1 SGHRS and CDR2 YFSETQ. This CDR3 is CASTGQDSYEQYF. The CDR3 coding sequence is TGCGCCAGCACGGGACAGGATTCCTACGAGCAGTACTTC.

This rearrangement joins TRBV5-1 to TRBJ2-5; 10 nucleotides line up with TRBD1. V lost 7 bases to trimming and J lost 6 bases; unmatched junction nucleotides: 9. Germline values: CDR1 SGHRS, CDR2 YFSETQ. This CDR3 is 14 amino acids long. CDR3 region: CASSGTGEGQTQYF. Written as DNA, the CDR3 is TGCGCCAGCTCCGGGACAGGGGAAGGACAGACCCAGTACTTC.

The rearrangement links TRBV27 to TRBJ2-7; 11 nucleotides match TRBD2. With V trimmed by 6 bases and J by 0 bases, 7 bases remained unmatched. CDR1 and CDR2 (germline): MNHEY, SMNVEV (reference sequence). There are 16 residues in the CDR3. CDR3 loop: CASRITGLAASYEQYF. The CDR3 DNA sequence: TGTGCCAGCAGGATAACGGGACTAGCGGCCTCCTACGAGCAGTACTTC.

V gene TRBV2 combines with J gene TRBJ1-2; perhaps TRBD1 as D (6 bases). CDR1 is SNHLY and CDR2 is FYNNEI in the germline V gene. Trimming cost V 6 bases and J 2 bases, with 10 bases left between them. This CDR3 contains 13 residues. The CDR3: CASRVGQNYGYTF. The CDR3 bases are TGTGCCAGCAGAGTGGGACAAAACTATGGCTACACCTTC.

CDR3 loop: CVRSLVQGMNTEAFF. The CDR3 region has the DNA TGTGTCAGAAGCTTAGTCCAGGGTATGAACACTGAAGCTTTCTTT. The chain recombines TRBV7-5 with TRBJ1-1; TRBD1, the D gene given by the table, was not confirmed from the DNA. TRBV7-5 is annotated as a pseudogene. This CDR3 has 15 residues.

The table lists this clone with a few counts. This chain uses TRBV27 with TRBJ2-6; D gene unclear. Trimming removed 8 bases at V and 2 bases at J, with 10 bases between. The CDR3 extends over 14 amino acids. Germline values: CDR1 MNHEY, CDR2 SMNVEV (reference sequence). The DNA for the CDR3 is TGTGCCAGCGGCCCTCGGGCTGGGGCCAACGTCCTGACTTTC. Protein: CASGPRAGANVLTF.